This TCR beta chain appears in the sequencing data of a study of blood T cell repertoires in COVID-19. In the study overall: The United States, Italy and Spain supplied acute and convalescent COVID-19 samples. Sources were T cells, B-cell-depleted T cells, or PBMCs; the material itself was cDNA or gDNA.

Original processing notes: Estimation of nucleated cell counts was performed using reference gene primer amplification. The assay was immunoSEQ multiplex PCR, and TCRdb's table has in-frame clones only and misses some. V, J and clone size are those of that table, while D and trimming were read from the DNA. The sample includes 43,000 or so clones, 86% seen only once; the top ten take roughly 7.6%. This CDR3 is 15 amino acids long. CDR1 is MNHEY and CDR2 is SVGEGT in the germline V gene. V lost 5 bases to trimming and J lost 4 bases; unmatched junction nucleotides: 9. The sequence was obtained from a man between 60 and 70 years old with active COVID-19. This sequence joins TRBV6-2 or TRBV6-3 and TRBJ1-2; TRBD1 agrees at 8 bases. Input material: peripheral blood. CDR3 coding DNA: TGTGCCAGCAGTCTCAGACAGGGGCCGATCTATGGCTACACCTTC. Protein sequence: CASSLRQGPIYGYTF.